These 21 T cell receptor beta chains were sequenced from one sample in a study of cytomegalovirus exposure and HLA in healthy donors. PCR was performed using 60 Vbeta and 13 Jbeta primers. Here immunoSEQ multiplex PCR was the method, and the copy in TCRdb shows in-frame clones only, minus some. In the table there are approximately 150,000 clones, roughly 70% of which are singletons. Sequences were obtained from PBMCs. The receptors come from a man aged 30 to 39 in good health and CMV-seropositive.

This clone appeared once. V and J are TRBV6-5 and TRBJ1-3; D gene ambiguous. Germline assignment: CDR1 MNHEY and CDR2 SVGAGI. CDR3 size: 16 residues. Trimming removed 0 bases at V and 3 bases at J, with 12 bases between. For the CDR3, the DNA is TGTGCCAGCAGTTACTCGACCAGCGACCATGGAAACACCATATATTTT. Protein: CASSYSTSDHGNTIYF.

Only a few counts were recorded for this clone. CDR3 bases: TGCGCCAGCCGCGGGGGGAGGGGGCGGGAGGGTCAAGAGACCCAGTACTTC. It codes for CASRGGRGREGQETQYF. The V gene is TRBV10-2, the J gene TRBJ2-5; 9 bases fit TRBD2. CDR3 length: 17 residues. The V gene's germline CDR1 is WSHSY and CDR2 SAAADI. V shed 8 bases and J 2 bases; nucleotides not matched to a gene: 15.

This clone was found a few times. CDR3 residues: CASITSSGTGVYGYTF. The CDR3 DNA reads TGTGCCAGCATAACCTCATCCGGGACAGGGGTCTATGGCTACACCTTC. The chain couples TRBV7-3 to TRBJ1-2, with TRBD1 matching 10 bases. The length of the CDR3 is 16 residues. Germline assignment: CDR1 SGHTA and CDR2 FQGTGA. The junction had 12 bases not matched to a gene; V was cut back by 7 bases and J by 4 bases.

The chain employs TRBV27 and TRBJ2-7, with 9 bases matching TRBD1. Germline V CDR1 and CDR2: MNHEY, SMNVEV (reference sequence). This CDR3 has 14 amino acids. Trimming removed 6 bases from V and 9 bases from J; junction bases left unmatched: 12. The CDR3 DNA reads TGTGCCAGCAGCCCCGGGACAGGGTTCGCAGGGCAGTACTTC. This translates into CASSPGTGFAGQYF.

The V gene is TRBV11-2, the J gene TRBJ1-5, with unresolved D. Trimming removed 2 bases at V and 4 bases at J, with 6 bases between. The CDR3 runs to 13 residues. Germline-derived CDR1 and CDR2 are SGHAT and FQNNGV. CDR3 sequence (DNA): TGTGCCAGCAGCTTAACAGTTAATCAGCCCCAGCATTTT. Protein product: CASSLTVNQPQHF.

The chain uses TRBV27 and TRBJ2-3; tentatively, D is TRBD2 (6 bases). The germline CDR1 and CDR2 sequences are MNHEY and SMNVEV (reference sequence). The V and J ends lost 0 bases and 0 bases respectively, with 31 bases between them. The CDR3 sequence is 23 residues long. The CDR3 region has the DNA TGTGCCAGCAGTTTATCCTACCACGGTTGGGAGCGGGTAGATCTAGCTAGCACAGATACGCAGTATTTT. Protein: CASSLSYHGWERVDLASTDTQYF.

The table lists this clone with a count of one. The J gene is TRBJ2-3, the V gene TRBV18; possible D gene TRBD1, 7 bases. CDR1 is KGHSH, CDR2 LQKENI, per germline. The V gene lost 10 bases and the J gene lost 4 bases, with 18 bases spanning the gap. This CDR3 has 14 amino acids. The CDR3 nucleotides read TGTGCCACCCGCGGGACAGACCCTTCAGATACGCAGTATTTT. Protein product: CATRGTDPSDTQYF. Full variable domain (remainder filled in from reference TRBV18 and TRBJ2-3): NAGVMQNPRHLVRRRGQEARLRCSPMKGHSHVYWYRQLPEEGLKFMVYLQKENIIDESGMPKERFSAEFPKEGPSILRIQQVVRGDSAAYFCATRGTDPSDTQYFGPGTRLTVL.

The CDR3 sequence is CASSLQGYTEAFF. Here the CDR3 DNA reads TGTGCCAGCAGCCTACAGGGGTACACTGAAGCTTTCTTT. The chain uses TRBV14 and TRBJ1-1, with 7 bases matching TRBD1. The V gene end was trimmed by 4 bases and the J gene end by 3 bases; junction bases not matched to a gene: 2. CDR3 length: 13 residues. CDR1 is SGHDN, CDR2 FVKESK, per germline.

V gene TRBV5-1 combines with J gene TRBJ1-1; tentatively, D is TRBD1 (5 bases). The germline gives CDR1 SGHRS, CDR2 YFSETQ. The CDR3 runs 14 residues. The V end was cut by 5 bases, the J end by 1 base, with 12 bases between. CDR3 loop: CASRPGTGNTEAFF. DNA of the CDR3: TGCGCCAGCAGGCCCGGGACTGGGAACACTGAAGCTTTCTTT.

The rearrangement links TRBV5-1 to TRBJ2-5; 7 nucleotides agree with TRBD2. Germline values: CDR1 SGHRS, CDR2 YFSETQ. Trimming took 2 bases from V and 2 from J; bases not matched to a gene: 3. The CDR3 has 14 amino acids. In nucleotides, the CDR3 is TGCGCCAGCAGCTTCTGGGGGGGGCAAGAGACCCAGTACTTC. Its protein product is CASSFWGGQETQYF. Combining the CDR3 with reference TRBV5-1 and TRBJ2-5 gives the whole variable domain KAGVTQTPRYLIKTRGQQVTLSCSPISGHRSVSWYQQTPGQGLQFLFEYFSETQRNKGNFPGRFSGRQFSNSRSEMNVSTLELGDSALYLCASSFWGGQETQYFGPGTRLLVL.

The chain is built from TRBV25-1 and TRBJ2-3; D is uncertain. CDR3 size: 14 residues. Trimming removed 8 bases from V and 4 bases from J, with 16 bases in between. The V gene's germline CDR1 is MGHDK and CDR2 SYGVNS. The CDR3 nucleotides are TGTGCCAGCTCACAGTTCCTATCCTCAGATACGCAGTATTTT. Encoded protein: CASSQFLSSDTQYF.

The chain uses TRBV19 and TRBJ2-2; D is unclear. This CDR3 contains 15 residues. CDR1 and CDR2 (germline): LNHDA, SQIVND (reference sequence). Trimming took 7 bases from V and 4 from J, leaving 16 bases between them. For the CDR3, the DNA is TGTGCCAGTACTGTTAGAGTTGTTGGCACCGGGGAGCTGTTTTTT. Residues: CASTVRVVGTGELFF.

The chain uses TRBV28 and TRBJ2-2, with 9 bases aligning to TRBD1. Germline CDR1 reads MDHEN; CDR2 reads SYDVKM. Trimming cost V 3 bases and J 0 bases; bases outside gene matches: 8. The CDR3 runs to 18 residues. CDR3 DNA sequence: TGTGCCAGCAGTTTGGTACCGGGACAGGGAACGAACACCGGGGAGCTGTTTTTT. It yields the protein CASSLVPGQGTNTGELFF.

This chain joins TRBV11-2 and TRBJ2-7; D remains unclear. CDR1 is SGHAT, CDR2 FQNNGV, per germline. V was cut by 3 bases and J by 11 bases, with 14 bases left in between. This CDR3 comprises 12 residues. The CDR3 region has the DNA TGTGCCAGCAGCTTTGATGCAGGCCCTAAGTACTTC. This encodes CASSFDAGPKYF.

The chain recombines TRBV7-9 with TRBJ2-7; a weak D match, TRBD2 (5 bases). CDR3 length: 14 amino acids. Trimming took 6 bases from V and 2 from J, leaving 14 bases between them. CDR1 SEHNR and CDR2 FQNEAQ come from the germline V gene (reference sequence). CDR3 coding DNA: TGTGCCAGCAGACCCAGCGGCGGTCCCTACGAGCAGTACTTC. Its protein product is CASRPSGGPYEQYF.

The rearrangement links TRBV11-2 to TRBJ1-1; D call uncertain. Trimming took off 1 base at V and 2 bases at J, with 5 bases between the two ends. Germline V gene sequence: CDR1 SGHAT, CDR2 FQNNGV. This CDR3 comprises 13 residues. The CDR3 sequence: CASSLVRNTEAFF. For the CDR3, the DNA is TGTGCCAGCAGCTTAGTCAGAAACACTGAAGCTTTCTTT.

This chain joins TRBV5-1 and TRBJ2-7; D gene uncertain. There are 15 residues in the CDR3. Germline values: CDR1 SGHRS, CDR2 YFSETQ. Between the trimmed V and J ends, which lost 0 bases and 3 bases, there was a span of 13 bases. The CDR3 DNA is TGCGCCAGCAGCTTGGCCCCAGCGCCGAACTACGAGCAGTACTTC. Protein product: CASSLAPAPNYEQYF.

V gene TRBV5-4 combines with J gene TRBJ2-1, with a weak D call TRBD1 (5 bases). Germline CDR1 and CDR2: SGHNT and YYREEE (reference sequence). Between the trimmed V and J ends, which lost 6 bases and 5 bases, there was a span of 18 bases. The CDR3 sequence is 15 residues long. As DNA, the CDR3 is TGTGCCAGCACTTGGGGCCCGGGCGAAAACAATGAGCAGTTCTTC. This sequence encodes CASTWGPGENNEQFF.

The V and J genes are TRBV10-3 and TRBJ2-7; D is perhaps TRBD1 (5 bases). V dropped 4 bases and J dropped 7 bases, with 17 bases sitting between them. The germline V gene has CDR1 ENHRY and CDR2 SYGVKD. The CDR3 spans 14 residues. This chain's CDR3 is CAISGIRATTEQYF. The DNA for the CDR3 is TGTGCCATCAGTGGGATCAGGGCCACCACAGAGCAGTACTTC.

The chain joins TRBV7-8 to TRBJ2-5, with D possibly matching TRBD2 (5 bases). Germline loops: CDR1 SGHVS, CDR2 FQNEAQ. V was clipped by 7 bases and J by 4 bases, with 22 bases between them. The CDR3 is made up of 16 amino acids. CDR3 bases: TGTGCCAGCAATGGTCAAGGAGGAAACGATGGAGAGACCCAGTACTTC. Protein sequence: CASNGQGGNDGETQYF.

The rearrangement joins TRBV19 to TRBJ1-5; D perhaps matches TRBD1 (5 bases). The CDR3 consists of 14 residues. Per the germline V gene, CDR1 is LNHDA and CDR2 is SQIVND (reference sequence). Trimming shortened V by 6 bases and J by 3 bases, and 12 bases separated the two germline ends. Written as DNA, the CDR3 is TGTGCCAGTAGCGCGGGGGGGTTCAATCAGCCCCAGCATTTT. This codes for CASSAGGFNQPQHF.